This TCR beta chain appears in the sequencing data of a study of OX40 agonist ivuxolimab in advanced cancers. Broader study findings: Among the nonresponders, some also had low normalized T-cell clonal expansion.

Profiled with immunoSEQ multiplex PCR; TCRdb holds only in-frame clones, not every one. The sample yields under 100,000 clones, 90% seen once. With 3 bases removed from V and 5 bases from J, the gap between germline ends came to 6 bases. The CDR3 extends over 11 amino acids. Germline values: CDR1 DFQATT, CDR2 SNEGSKA (reference sequence). In regard to this clone: Its target is not known.

The gene calls are TRBV20-1 and TRBJ2-3; D gene ambiguous. The sequencing here drew on CD4+ or CD8+ T cells sorted from blood, taken in a trial of the OX40 agonist ivuxolimab. The TCR originated in an adult with an advanced solid tumor such as melanoma, head and neck, liver or kidney cancer. CDR3 loop: CSASFGDTQYF. CDR3 nucleotide sequence: TGCAGTGCTAGTTTTGGAGATACGCAGTATTTT.